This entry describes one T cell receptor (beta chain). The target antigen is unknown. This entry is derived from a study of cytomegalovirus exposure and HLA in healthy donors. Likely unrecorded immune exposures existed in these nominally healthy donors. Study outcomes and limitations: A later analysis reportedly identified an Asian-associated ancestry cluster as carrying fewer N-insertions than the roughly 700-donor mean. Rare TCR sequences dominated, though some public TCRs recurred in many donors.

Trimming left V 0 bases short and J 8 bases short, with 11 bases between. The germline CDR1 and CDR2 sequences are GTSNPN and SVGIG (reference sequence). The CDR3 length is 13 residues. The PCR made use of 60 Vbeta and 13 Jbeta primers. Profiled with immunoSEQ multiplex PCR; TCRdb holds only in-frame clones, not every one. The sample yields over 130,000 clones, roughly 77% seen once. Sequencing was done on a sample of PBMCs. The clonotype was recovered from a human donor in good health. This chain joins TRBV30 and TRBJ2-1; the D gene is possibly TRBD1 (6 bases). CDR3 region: CAWSVGGKDEQFF. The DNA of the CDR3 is TGTGCCTGGAGTGTAGGGGGAAAAGATGAGCAGTTCTTC.